The present entry profiles one TCR beta chain with its context. Its recognized antigen is unknown. No base qualities exist here, and no much larger clone lies one base off it. V and J lose 7 bases and 6 bases, and a span of 19 bases separates them. Spanning cysteine to phenylalanine, the CDR3 consists of 15 amino acids. Just CDR3 DNA is preserved here, 45 bases in frame from base 1. The germline V gene specifies MNHNS as CDR1 and SASEGT as CDR2. These data come from a study of shared clonotypes between healthy human individuals (dated by TCRdb to about 2020). About the investigation overall: A couple of women and three men aged 18 to 49 years were included in the cohort. To estimate repertoire size and how much clonotype sharing occurs between individuals, the study deeply sequenced the blood TCR repertoires of about five healthy adults. Different laboratories and diverse techniques were used to prepare libraries and sequence TCR repertoires, to increase sequencing depth and limit assay-specific biases. Leukapheresis yielded between about 0.85 and 10 billion PBMCs per donor. For each donor, CD4 naive and CD4 memory were each given three plates, CD8 naive was given two plates, and CD8 memory was given one plate. The paper as a whole reports these results and caveats: The small number of donors limited the genetic and exposure-history diversity represented. Naive subsets generally had larger estimated clonotype richness than memory subsets. Sharing across a few donors was observed for roughly 5.4% of naive CD4, around 3.5% of naive CD8, about 2.5% of memory CD4, and approximately 0.41% of memory CD8 clonotypes. Compared with non-shared clonotypes, clonotypes shared by all four sorted-subset donors had higher generation probabilities. Only blood was sampled, and tissue TCR repertoires likely differ from those in blood. Pairwise subsampling indicated that sequencing depth was expected to affect the degree of clonotype sharing among donors. Incomplete sequencing was indicated by rarefaction of sorted-subset datasets, despite the large sequencing depth.

The donors were healthy, HIV-negative adults who had no recently reported acute infections or vaccinations. Only Caucasian adults living in Nashville, Tennessee, USA were represented among the donors. CD4+ T cells were enriched by magnetic negative selection; naive cells were then positively selected on CD45RA, and the negative fraction formed the memory subset. Blood was obtained by leukapheresis, after which PBMCs were separated by Ficoll-Histopaque density gradient centrifugation and cryopreserved in liquid nitrogen vapor phase. Analytical flow cytometry was used to check the purity and quantity of each magnetically sorted T cell population. Genomic DNA was isolated from every sorted fraction and measured by UV absorbance on a Nanodrop 2000c. TCR CDR3 regions were amplified from genomic DNA by multiplex PCR using the deep immunoSEQ assay. Genomic DNA extracted from each cell subset was distributed evenly over all wells of several immunoSEQ 96-well plates, and each plate served as one replicate. Each replicate PCR for sorted subsets received about 200 ng genomic DNA, equal to tens of thousands of T cell genomes. Purified libraries were quantified with a Qubit 3.0 fluorometer, sized on a Bioanalyzer 2100, and re-quantified with the KAPA Library Quantification kit. A separate single-read 150-cycle Illumina NextSeq 550 flow cell was used to sequence each immunoSEQ 96-well plate. In the original analysis: Because the immunoSEQ output held only junctional sequences and lacked quality scores, the filtering could not match the filtering applied to full-length reads. Sequences were annotated with PyIR, a Python wrapper for IgBLAST v1.9, and V/J genes and CDR3 were assigned using IMGT germline references. Reads were removed for weak V/J assignments (E-value above 1e-6), missing CDR3, stop codons, out-of-frame junctions, or ambiguous translated residues. V3J clonotypes were defined as sequences sharing the same inferred V gene, J gene, and CDR3 amino acid sequence. To compute the percentage overlap between repertoires, the number of shared unique clonotypes was divided by the size of the smaller repertoire. Richness of each repertoire was evaluated using RTK rarefaction, the Chao1 estimator, and Recon v2.1 estimates of unobserved clonotypes. Generation probabilities for all TCRbeta clonotypes obtained by the gDNA method from a few donors were computed using OLGA. Here the immuneACCESS table is served through TCRdb, limited to in-frame sequences with V and J called. Missing clones are a known gap in these copies; in checked studies unresolved V genes cover under half, and the rest lacks a known reason. Clone size and the V and J calls come from that table; the DNA yielded D and trimming. Counted in this sample were approximately 2.3 million clones; more than 85% of them appeared once. The biggest ten clones account for about 0.37% of the sample.

The TCR sequence derives from a man younger than 35 in good health. Some clones in this sample may be carry-over from other donors' samples. The V and J genes are TRBV6-1 and TRBJ1-5; D gene: possibly TRBD1, on 6 matching bases. The sample was naive CD4+ T cells from PBMCs. This sample's cell subset or site label indicates: CD45RA+ positively selected. At the DNA level, the sequence is TGTGCCAGCATTCTGAGGGGGGGCGCGGGTCAGCCCCAGCATTTT. Translated, it gives CASILRGGAGQPQHF.